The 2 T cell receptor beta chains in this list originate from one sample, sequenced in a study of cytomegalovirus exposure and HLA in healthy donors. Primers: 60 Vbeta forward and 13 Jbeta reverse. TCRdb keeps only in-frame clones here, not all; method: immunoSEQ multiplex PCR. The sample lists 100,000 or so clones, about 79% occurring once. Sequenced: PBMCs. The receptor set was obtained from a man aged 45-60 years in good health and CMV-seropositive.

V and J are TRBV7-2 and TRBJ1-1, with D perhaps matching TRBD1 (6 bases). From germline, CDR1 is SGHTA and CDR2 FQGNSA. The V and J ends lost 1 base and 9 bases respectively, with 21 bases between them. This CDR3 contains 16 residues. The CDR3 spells CASSLEALRLGGQAFF. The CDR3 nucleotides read TGTGCCAGCAGCTTAGAAGCGTTGAGGCTGGGGGGGCAAGCTTTCTTT. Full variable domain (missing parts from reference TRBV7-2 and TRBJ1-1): GAGVSQSPSNKVTEKGKDVELRCDPISGHTALYWYRQSLGQGLEFLIYFQGNSAPDKSGLPSDRFSAERTGGSVSTLTIQRTQQEDSAVYLCASSLEALRLGGQAFFGQGTRLTVV.

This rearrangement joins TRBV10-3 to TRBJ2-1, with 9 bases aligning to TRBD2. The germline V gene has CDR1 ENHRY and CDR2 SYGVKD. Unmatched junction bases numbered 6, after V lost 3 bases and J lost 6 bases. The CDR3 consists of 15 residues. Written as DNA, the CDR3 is TGTGCCATCAGTGATTTGGCGGGAGGGCTCAATGAGCAGTTCTTC. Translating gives CAISDLAGGLNEQFF.